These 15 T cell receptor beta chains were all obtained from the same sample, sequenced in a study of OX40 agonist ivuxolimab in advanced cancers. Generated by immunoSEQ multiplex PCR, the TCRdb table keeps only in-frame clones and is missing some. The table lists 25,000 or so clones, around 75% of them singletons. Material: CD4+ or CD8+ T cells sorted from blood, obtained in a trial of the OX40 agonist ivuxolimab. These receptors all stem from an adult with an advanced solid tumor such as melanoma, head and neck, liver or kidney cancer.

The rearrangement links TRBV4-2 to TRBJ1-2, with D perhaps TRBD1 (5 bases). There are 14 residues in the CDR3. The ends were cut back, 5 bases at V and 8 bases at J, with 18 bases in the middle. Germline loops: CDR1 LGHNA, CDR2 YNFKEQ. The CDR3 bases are TGTGCCAGCAGCTCGACAGATGACGAGAGCGGCTACACCTTC. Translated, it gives CASSSTDDESGYTF.

DNA of the CDR3: TGTGCCAGCAGCGTAGTAGGCGGGGGCCTCCATAACTATGGCTACACCTTC. This encodes CASSVVGGGLHNYGYTF. The J gene is TRBJ1-2, the V gene TRBV9, with TRBD1 as a possible D gene (6 bases). Germline V lookup: CDR1 SGDLS, CDR2 YYNGEE. CDR3 length: 17 residues. The ends were cut back, 0 bases at V and 1 base at J, with 16 bases in the middle. The whole variable domain, filled in from reference TRBV9 and TRBJ1-2, reads DSGVTQTPKHLITATGQRVTLRCSPRSGDLSVYWYQQSLDQGLQFLIQYYNGEERAKGNILERFSAQQFPDLHSELNLSSLELGDSALYFCASSVVGGGLHNYGYTFGSGTRLTVV.

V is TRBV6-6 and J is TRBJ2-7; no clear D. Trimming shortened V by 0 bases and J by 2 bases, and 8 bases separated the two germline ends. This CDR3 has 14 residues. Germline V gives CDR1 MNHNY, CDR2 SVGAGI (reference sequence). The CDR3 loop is CASSYSRSAYEQYF. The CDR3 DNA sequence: TGTGCCAGCAGTTACTCTCGGTCAGCCTACGAGCAGTACTTC.

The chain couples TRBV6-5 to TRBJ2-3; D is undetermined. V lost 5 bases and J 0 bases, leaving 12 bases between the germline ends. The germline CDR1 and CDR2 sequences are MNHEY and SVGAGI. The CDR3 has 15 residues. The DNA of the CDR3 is TGTGCCAGCAGTCTTGAGAGCTTTAGCACAGATACGCAGTATTTT. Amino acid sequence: CASSLESFSTDTQYF.

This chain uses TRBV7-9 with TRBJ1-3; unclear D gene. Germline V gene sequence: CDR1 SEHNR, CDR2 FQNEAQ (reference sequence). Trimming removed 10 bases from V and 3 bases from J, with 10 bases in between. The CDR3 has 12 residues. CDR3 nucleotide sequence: TGTGCCACCATCCTCCTTGGAAACACCATATATTTT. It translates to CATILLGNTIYF.

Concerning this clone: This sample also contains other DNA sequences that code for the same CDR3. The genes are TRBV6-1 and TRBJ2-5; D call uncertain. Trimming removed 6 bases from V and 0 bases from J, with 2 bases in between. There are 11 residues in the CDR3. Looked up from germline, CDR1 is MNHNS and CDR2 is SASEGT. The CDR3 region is CASSYQETQYF. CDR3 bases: TGTGCCAGCAGCTACCAAGAGACCCAGTACTTC.

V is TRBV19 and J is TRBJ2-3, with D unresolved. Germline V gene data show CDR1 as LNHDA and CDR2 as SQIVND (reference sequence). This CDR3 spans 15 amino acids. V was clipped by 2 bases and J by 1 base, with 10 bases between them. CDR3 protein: CASSILGRGTDTQYF. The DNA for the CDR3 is TGTGCCAGTAGTATATTGGGCCGCGGCACAGATACGCAGTATTTT.

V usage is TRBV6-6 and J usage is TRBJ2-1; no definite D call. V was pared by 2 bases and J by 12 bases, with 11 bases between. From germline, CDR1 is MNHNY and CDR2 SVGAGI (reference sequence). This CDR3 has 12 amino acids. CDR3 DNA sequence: TGTGCCAGCAGTTACGTCGGAGTAGGGCAGTTCTTC. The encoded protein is CASSYVGVGQFF.

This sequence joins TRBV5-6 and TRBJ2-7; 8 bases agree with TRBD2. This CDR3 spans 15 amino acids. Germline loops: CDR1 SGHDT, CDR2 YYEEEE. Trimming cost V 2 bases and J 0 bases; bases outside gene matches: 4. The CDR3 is CASSFGGGSSYEQYF. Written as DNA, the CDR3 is TGTGCCAGCAGCTTCGGGGGGGGCAGCTCCTACGAGCAGTACTTC. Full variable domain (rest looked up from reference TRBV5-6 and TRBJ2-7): DAGVTQSPTHLIKTRGQQVTLRCSPKSGHDTVSWYQQALGQGPQFIFQYYEEEERQRGNFPDRFSGHQFPNYSSELNVNALLLGDSALYLCASSFGGGSSYEQYFGPGTRLTVT.

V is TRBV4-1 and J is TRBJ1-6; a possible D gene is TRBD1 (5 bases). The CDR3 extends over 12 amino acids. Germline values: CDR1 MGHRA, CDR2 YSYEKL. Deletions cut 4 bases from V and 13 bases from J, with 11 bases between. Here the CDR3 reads CASSPSRGPLHF. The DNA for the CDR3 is TGCGCCAGCAGCCCAAGTAGGGGTCCCCTCCACTTT.

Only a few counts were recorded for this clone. CDR3 region: CASSLSSLRETQYF. The CDR3, as DNA: TGTGCCAGCAGTTTATCGAGTTTGCGAGAGACCCAGTACTTC. J is TRBJ2-5 and V is TRBV28; no reliable D call. Trimming stripped 1 base from V and 4 bases from J, with 10 bases between. Germline V CDR1 and CDR2: MDHEN, SYDVKM. The CDR3 is 14 amino acids.

In DNA form, the CDR3 reads TGTGCCGTCAAACAGGGTATGAACACTGAAGCTTTCTTT. Protein product: CAVKQGMNTEAFF. This chain connects TRBV5-5 to TRBJ1-1; maybe TRBD1 (6 bases). Germline V lookup: CDR1 SGHKS, CDR2 YYEKEE (reference sequence). The CDR3 consists of 13 residues. Trimming took off 10 bases at V and 0 bases at J, with 13 bases between the two ends. Based on the CDR3 plus reference TRBV5-5 and TRBJ1-1, the full variable domain is DAGVTQSPTHLIKTRGQQVTLRCSPISGHKSVSWYQQVLGQGPQFIFQYYEKEERGRGNFPDRFSARQFPNYSSELNVNALLLGDSALYLCAVKQGMNTEAFFGQGTRLTVV.

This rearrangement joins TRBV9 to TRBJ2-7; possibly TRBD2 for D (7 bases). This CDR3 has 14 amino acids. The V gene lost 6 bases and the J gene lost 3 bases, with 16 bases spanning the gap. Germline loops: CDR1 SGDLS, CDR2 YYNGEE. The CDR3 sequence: CASTPEGGGYEQYF. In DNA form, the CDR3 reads TGTGCCAGCACCCCAGAGGGGGGGGGCTACGAGCAGTACTTC.

CDR3 protein: CASSVSTEAFF. The CDR3 region has the DNA TGTGCCAGCAGCGTATCCACTGAAGCTTTCTTT. The J gene is TRBJ1-1, the V gene TRBV7-6; no definite D call. This CDR3 has 11 amino acids. Germline V gene lookup returns CDR1 SGHVS and CDR2 FNYEAQ. V lost 5 bases, J lost 4 bases, and 5 bases lay in between.

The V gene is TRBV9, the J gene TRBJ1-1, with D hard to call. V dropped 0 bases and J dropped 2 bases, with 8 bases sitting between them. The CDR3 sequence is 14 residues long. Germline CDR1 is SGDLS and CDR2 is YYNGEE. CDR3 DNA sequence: TGTGCCAGCAGCGTAGGCCAGACCAACACTGAAGCTTTCTTT. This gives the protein CASSVGQTNTEAFF.